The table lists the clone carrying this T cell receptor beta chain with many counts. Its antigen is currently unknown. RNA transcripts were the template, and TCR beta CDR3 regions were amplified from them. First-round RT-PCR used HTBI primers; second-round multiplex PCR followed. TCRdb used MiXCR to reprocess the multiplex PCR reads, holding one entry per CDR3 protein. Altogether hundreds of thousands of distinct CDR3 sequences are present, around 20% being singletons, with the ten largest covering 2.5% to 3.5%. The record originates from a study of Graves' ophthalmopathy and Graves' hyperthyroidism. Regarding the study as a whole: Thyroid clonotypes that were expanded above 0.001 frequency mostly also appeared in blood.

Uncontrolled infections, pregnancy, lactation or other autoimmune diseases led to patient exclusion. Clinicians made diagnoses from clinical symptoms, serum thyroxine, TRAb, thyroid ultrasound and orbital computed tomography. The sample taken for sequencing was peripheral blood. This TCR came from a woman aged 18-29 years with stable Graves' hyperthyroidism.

CDR3 nucleotides: TGCGCCAGCAGCCCCACAGTTAATCCTGAAGCTTTCTTT. Translation gives CASSPTVNPEAFF. This chain connects TRBV5-1 to TRBJ1-1; no firm D call. V lost 4 bases and J 6 bases, leaving 13 bases between the germline ends. The germline CDR1 and CDR2 sequences are SGHRS and YFSETQ. The CDR3 is 13 amino acids. The complete variable domain, with remaining parts taken from reference TRBV5-1 and TRBJ1-1, reads KAGVTQTPRYLIKTRGQQVTLSCSPISGHRSVSWYQQTPGQGLQFLFEYFSETQRNKGNFPGRFSGRQFSNSRSEMNVSTLELGDSALYLCASSPTVNPEAFFGQGTRLTVV.